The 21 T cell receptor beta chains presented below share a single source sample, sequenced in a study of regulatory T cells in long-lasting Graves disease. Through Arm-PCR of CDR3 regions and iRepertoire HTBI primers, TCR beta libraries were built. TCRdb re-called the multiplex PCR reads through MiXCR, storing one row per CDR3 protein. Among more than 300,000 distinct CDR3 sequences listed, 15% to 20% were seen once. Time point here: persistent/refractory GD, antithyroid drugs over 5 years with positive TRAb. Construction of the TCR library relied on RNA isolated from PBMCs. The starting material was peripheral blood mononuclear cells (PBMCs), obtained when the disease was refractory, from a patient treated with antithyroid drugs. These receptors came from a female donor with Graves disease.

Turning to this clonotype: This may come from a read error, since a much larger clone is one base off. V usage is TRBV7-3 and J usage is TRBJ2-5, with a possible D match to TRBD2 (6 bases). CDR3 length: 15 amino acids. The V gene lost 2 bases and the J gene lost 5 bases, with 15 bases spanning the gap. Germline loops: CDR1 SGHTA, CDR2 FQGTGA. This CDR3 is CASSLGGSAAETQYF. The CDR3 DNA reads TGTGCCAGCAGCTTAGGGGGGTCAGCTGCGGAGACCCAGTACTTC.

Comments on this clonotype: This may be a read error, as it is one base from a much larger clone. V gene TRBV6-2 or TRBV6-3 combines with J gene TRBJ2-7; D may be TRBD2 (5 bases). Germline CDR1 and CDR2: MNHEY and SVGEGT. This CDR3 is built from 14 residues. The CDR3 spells CASTARRSSHEQYF. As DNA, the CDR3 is TGTGCCTCCACCGCCCGGAGGTCCTCCCACGAGCAGTACTTC.

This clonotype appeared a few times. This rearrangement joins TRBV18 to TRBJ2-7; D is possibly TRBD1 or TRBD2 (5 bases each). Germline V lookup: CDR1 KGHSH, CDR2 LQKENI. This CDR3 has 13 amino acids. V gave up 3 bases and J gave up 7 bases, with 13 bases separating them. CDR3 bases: TGTGCCAGCTCACCGCCGGGACCGGGGGAGCAGTACTTC. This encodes CASSPPGPGEQYF.

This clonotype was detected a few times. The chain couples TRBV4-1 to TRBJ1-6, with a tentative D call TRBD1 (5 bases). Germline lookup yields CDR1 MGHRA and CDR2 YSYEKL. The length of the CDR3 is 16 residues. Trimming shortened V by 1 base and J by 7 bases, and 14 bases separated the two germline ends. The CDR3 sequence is CASSQGPQGGNSPLHF. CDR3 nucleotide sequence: TGCGCCAGCAGCCAAGGCCCCCAGGGAGGAAATTCACCCCTCCACTTT.

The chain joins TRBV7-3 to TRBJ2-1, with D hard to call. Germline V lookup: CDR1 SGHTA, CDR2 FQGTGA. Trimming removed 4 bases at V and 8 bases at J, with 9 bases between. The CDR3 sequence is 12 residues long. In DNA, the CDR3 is TGTGCCAGCAGCTCACCTCGGGATGAGCAGTTCTTC. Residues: CASSSPRDEQFF.

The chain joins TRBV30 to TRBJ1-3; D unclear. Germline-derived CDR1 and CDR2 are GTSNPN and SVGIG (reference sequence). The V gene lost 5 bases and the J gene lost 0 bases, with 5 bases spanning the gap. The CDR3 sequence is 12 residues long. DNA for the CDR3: TGTGCCTGGGACATCTCTGGAAACACCATATATTTT. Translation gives CAWDISGNTIYF.

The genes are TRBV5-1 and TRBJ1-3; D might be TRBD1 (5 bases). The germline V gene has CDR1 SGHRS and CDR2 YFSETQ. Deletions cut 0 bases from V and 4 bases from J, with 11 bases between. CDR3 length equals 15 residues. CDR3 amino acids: CASSLELSGGNTIYF. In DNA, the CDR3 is TGCGCCAGCAGCTTGGAATTATCAGGGGGAAACACCATATATTTT.

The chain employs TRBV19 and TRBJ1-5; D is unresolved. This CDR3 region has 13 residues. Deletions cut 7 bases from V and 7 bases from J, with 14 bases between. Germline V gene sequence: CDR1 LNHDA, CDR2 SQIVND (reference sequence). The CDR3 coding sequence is TGTGCCAGTACCCAGACCAGGAGCCAGCCCCAGCATTTT. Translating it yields CASTQTRSQPQHF.

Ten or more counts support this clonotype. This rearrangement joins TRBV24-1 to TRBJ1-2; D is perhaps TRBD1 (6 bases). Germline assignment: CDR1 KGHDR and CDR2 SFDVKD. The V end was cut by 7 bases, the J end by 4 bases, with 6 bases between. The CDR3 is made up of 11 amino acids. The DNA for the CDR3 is TGTGCCACCAGGGACAGCTATGGCTACACCTTC. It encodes CATRDSYGYTF.

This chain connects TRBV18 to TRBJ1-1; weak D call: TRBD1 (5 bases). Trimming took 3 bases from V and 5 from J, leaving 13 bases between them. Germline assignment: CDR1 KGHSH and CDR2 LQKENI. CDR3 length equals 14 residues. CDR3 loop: CASSPGLGGTEAFF. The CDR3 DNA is TGTGCCAGCTCACCGGGCCTGGGGGGGACTGAAGCTTTCTTT.

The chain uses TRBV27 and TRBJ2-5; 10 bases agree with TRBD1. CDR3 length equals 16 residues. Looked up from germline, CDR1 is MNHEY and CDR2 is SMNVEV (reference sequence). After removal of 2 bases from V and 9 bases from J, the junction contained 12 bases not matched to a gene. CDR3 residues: CASSLGGRDRGPAQYF. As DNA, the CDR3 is TGTGCCAGCAGTTTAGGGGGACGAGACAGGGGGCCTGCCCAGTACTTC.

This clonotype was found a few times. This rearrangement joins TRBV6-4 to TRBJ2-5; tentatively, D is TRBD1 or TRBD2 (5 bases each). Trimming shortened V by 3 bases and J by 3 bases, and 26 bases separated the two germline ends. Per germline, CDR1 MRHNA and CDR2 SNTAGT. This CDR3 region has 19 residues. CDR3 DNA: TGTGCCAGCAGTGAAGGGCCGGTAGGGGTGGAGGCCAACAAAGAGACCCAGTACTTC. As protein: CASSEGPVGVEANKETQYF.

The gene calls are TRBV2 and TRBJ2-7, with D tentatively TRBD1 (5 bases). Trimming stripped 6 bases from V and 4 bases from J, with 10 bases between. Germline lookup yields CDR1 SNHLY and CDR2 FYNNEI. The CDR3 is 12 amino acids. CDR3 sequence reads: CASRKGIYEQYF. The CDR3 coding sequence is TGTGCCAGCAGGAAGGGGATTTACGAGCAGTACTTC.

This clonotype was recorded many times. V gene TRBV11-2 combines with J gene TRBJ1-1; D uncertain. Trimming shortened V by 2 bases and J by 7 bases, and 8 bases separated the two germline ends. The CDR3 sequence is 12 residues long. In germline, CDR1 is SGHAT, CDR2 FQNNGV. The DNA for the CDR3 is TGTGCCAGCAGCTTATCTGGGAATGAAGCTTTCTTT. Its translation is CASSLSGNEAFF.

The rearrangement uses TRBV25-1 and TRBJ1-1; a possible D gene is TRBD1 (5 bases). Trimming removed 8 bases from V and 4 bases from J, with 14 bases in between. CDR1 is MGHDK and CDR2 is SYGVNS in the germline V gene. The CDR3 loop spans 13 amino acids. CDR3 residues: CASRKGVRTEAFF. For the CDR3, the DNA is TGTGCCAGCCGCAAAGGGGTCCGCACTGAAGCTTTCTTT.

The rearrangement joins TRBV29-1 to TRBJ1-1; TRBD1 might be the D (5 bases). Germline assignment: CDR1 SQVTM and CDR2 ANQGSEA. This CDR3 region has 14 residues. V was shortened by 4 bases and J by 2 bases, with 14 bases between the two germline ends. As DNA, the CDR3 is TGCAGCGTTGGGTGGGGGACGAGAAACACTGAAGCTTTCTTT. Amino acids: CSVGWGTRNTEAFF.

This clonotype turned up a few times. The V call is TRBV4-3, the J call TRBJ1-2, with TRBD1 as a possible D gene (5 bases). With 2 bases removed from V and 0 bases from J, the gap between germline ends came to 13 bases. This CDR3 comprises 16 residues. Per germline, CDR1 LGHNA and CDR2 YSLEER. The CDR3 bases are TGCGCCAGCAGCCAATACACGGACACGGCTAACTATGGCTACACCTTC. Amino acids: CASSQYTDTANYGYTF.

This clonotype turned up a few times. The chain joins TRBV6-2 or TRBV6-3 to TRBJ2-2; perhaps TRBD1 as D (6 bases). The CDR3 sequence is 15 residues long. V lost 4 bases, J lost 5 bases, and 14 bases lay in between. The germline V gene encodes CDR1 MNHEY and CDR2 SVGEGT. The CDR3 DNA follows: TGTGCCAGCAGTTCCCCCCGAACAGGGACCGGGGAGCTGTTTTTT. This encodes CASSSPRTGTGELFF.

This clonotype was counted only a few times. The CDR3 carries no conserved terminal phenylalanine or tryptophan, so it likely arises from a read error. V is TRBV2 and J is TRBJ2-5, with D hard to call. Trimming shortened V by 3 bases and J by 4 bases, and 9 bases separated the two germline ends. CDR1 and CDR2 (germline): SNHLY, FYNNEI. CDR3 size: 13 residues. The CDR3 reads CASSDNRGETQYL. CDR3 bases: TGTGCCAGCAGTGACAACAGAGGAGAGACCCAGTACCTC.

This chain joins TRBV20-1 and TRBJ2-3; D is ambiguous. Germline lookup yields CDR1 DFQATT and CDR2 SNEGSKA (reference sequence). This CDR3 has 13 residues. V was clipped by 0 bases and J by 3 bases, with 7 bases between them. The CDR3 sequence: CSAREPGTDTQYF. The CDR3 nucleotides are TGCAGTGCTAGAGAGCCCGGGACAGATACGCAGTATTTT.

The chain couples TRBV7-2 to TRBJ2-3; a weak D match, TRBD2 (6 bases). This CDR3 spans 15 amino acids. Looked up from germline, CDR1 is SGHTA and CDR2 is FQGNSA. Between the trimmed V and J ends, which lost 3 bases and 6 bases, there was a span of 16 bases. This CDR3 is CASSLGGDLWDTQYF. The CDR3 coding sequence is TGTGCCAGCAGCTTGGGCGGGGACCTCTGGGATACGCAGTATTTT.